The entry that follows covers one T cell receptor beta chain sequence. This specimen comes from a study of blood T cell repertoires in COVID-19. Study overall: Nucleic acid was either cDNA or gDNA, and it came from T cells, B-cell-depleted T cells, or PBMCs.

Trimming cost V 0 bases and J 0 bases, with 10 bases left between them. The CDR3 is 16 residues long. In the original analysis: Amplification with reference gene primers provided the estimates of nucleated cell counts. Sequencing used immunoSEQ multiplex PCR; TCRdb keeps in-frame clones, though not all of them. From that table come the V and J calls and clone size; the DNA was used to work out D and trimming. The repertoire consists of some 200,000 clones, with approximately 82% occurring once and the leading ten covering 10% to 15%. This chain links TRBV5-3 with TRBJ1-3; D is unresolved. TRBV5-3 is recorded as an ORF, its role being uncertain. Source material: peripheral blood. The TCR was taken from a woman aged 40 to 55 with acute or convalescent COVID-19. CDR3: CARSLALGSSGNTIYF. The CDR3, as DNA: TGTGCCAGAAGCTTGGCGCTCGGTAGCTCTGGAAACACCATATATTTT.